This T cell receptor beta chain was documented in a study of shared clonotypes between healthy human individuals (dated by TCRdb to 2018 to 2021). General notes on the study: The cohort included three men and a couple of women between 18 and 49 years of age. For each donor, CD4 naive and CD4 memory were each run on three plates, CD8 naive on two plates, and CD8 memory on one plate. To estimate repertoire size and how much clonotype sharing occurs between individuals, the study deeply sequenced the blood TCR repertoires of five healthy adults. To increase sequencing depth and limit assay-specific biases, TCR repertoire library preparation and sequencing were carried out by different laboratories using diverse techniques. Per donor, leukapheresis produced somewhere between about 0.94 and 8.9 billion PBMCs. Overall study results and their limits: Naive subsets generally had larger estimated clonotype richness than memory subsets did. Compared with non-shared clonotypes, clonotypes shared by all four sorted-subset donors had higher generation probabilities. Based on pairwise subsampling, the degree of clonotype sharing among donors was expected to be affected by sequencing depth. Sampling was limited to blood, and TCR repertoires in tissue likely differ from TCR repertoires in blood. Because the study included a small number of donors, the genetic and exposure-history diversity represented was limited. When a handful of donors were compared, the shared fraction of clonotypes was about 5% for naive CD4, around 3.6% for naive CD8, 2% to 2.5% for memory CD4, and about 0.36% for memory CD8. Even with the large sequencing depth, rarefaction of the sorted-subset datasets indicated that sequencing was incomplete.

A note on this clone: The antigen it recognizes is unknown. Base quality data are lacking; no much larger clone is found one base away.

The CDR3 spans 15 residues, from the cysteine through the phenylalanine. The CDR3 DNA has 45 bases and is translated from base 1. The junction carries 11 bases between V and J, which are trimmed by 1 base and 1 base respectively. Looking up the germline V gene yields CDR1 SNHLY and CDR2 FYNNEI. CD8 naive samples consisted of CD45RO-negative cells that were positively selected for CCR7, yielding a CD45RA+CCR7+ population without TemRA cells. Donors were healthy HIV-negative adults with no recently reported acute infections or vaccinations. All donors were Caucasian adults living in Nashville, Tennessee, USA. After blood collection by leukapheresis, PBMCs were isolated using Ficoll-Histopaque density gradient centrifugation and then cryopreserved in the vapor phase of liquid nitrogen. Analytical flow cytometry was used to check the purity and quantity of each magnetically sorted T cell population. Genomic DNA was isolated from every sorted fraction and measured by UV absorbance on a Nanodrop 2000c.

TCR CDR3 regions were amplified from genomic DNA by multiplex PCR using the deep immunoSEQ assay. Extracted genomic DNA from each cell subset was distributed evenly across all wells of several immunoSEQ 96-well plates, and each plate was treated as a replicate. For sorted subsets, around 200 ng genomic DNA, equal to 30,000 or so T cell genomes, was loaded into each replicate PCR. Purified libraries were measured with a Qubit 3.0 fluorometer, size-checked on a Bioanalyzer 2100, and measured again with the KAPA Library Quantification kit. Each immunoSEQ 96-well plate was sequenced on its own single-read 150-cycle Illumina NextSeq 550 flow cell. The study's own analysis went as follows. Because the immunoSEQ output included only junctional sequences and no quality scores, the filtering could not be the same as the filtering used for full-length reads. To assign V/J genes and CDR3, sequences were annotated against IMGT germline references using PyIR, a Python wrapper for IgBLAST v1.9. Reads with weak V/J assignments (E-value above 1e-6), missing CDR3, stop codons, out-of-frame junctions, or ambiguous translated residues were removed. V3J clonotypes were defined as sequences sharing the same inferred V gene, J gene, and CDR3 amino acid sequence. Percentage overlap between repertoires was calculated by dividing the number of shared unique clonotypes by the size of the smaller repertoire. Richness of each repertoire was evaluated using RTK rarefaction, the Chao1 estimator, and Recon v2.1 estimates of unobserved clonotypes. For all TCRbeta clonotypes obtained by the gDNA method from a few donors, generation probabilities were computed with OLGA. In its TCRdb copy, this immuneACCESS table keeps in-frame sequences only and misses some clones. Where compared with another copy, unresolved V genes explain less than half of these, and the others have no known cause. That table is the source of V, J and clone size, and D and trimming were worked out from the DNA. The sample contains around 560,000 clones, 85% to 95% of them found a single time. The top ten clones comprise 0.11% of the sample.

The source of this sequence is a woman aged 30 to 39 in good health. Sample: naive CD8+ T cells sorted from blood. In the paper's terms, the cell subset or site label means: CD45RA+CCR7+. The chain uses TRBV2 and TRBJ2-7; a tentative D match to TRBD1 spans 6 bases. The nucleotide sequence is TGTGCCAGCAGTGAAGGAGGGGGAGCTTCCTACGAGCAGTACTTC. This yields the protein CASSEGGGASYEQYF.